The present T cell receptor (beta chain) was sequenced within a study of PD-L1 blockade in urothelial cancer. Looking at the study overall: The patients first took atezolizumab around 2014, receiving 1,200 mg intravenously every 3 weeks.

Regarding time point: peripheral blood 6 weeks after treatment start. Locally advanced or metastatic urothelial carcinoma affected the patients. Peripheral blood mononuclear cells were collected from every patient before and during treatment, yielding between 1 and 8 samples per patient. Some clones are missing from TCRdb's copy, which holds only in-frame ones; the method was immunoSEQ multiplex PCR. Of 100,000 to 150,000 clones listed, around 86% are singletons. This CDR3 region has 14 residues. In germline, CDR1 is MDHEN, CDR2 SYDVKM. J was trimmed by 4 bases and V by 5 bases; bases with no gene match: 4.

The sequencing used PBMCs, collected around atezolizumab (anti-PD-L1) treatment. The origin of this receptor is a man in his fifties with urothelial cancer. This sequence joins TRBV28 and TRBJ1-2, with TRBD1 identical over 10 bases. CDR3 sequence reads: CASSRQGASYGYTF. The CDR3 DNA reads TGTGCCAGCAGTCGACAGGGGGCTAGCTATGGCTACACCTTC.